The 14 T cell receptor beta chains listed next were all sequenced from one sample in a study of tissue T cells after allogeneic stem cell transplantation. The repertoire was sequenced with immunoSEQ multiplex PCR; TCRdb's copy has only in-frame clones and lacks some. The data hold several thousand clones, with 50% observed a single time. Regarding time point: mouse harvest day 7 after allogeneic transplant. Mouse grafts combined 10^7 T-cell-depleted bone marrow cells with 10^6 splenic CD5+ T cells. Sequencing was performed on lymph node tissue. These receptors were collected from a female BALB/c mouse given C57BL/6 T cells with graft-versus-host disease after an allogeneic hematopoietic cell transplant.

Concerning this clone itself: Mouse gene names apply. The CDR3 end is not reached by the read, which stops 1 residue before it; the germline J gene fills it in. This chain joins TRBV23 and TRBJ1-6; the table calls TRBD1, which could not be checked here. TRBJ1-6 is placed among ORFs of uncertain function. CDR3 length: 14 amino acids. Germline V gives CDR1 KGHTA, CDR2 FQNQQP. This chain's CDR3 is CSSSQQGRNSPLYF. The sequenced part of the CDR3 DNA is TGCTCCAGCAGTCAACAGGGGAGGAATTCGCCCCTCTAC.

Comment on this clone: Each gene name is a mouse one. The CDR3 end falls 1 residue outside the read, so it is completed with the germline J gene. The chain is built from TRBV23 and TRBJ1-1; the table names TRBD1, a call not compared with the DNA. The CDR3 runs 13 residues. Germline-derived CDR1 and CDR2 are KGHTA and FQNQQP. CDR3 sequence reads: CSSSQSNRAEVFF. CDR3 bases read: TGCTCCAGCAGTCAATCGAACAGGGCGGAAGTCTTC.

Worth noting for this clone: Mouse names are used for the genes. With the read ending 1 residue before the CDR3 end, the germline J gene is used to fill in that end. This chain links TRBV20 with TRBJ2-7, with D perhaps TRBD2 (6 bases). Germline assignment: CDR1 GFQATS and CDR2 STVNSAI. The CDR3 length is 14 residues. The V gene lost 0 bases and the J gene lost 0 bases, with 9 bases spanning the gap. The covered CDR3 bases are TGTGGTGCTAGGGACTGGGGTCTCTCCTATGAACAGTAC. Encoded protein: CGARDWGLSYEQY. The full-length CDR3 reads as CGARDWGLSYEQYF.

Comment on this clone: Mouse gene names and germline throughout. The read terminates 1 residue ahead of where the CDR3 ends, so the germline J gene completes it. The V and J genes are TRBV16 and TRBJ2-5; D is possibly TRBD2 (6 bases). Germline V CDR1 and CDR2: SGHSA, FRNQAP. The CDR3 extends over 13 amino acids. The ends were cut back, 4 bases at V and 6 bases at J, with 11 bases in the middle. The sequenced CDR3 bases are TGTGCAAGCAGCTCCCGGGGGGAGGACACCCAGTAC. It codes for CASSSRGEDTQY. The whole CDR3 sequence is CASSSRGEDTQYF.

The table lists this clone with a count of one. Gene names and germline match the mouse. The read terminates 1 residue before the CDR3 end, so the remaining end is supplied by the germline J gene. The gene calls are TRBV14 and TRBJ2-3; D remains unclear. The CDR3 has 12 amino acids. CDR1 and CDR2 from the germline V gene are SGHDT and FRDEAV. V was pared by 3 bases and J by 1 base, with 3 bases between. CDR3 sequence reads: CASSWGAETLYF. The CDR3 DNA, read in part, is TGTGCCAGCAGTTGGGGTGCAGAAACGCTGTAT.

Comments on this clone: Any gene name here is a mouse gene name. The read comes to an end 1 residue before the CDR3 does, leaving the germline J gene to fill in the end. V gene TRBV19 combines with J gene TRBJ1-6; no firm D call. TRBJ1-6 is placed among ORFs of uncertain function. The CDR3 has 12 amino acids. The germline V and J ends were trimmed by 5 bases and 7 bases, with 7 bases remaining between them. The V gene's germline CDR1 is FNHDT and CDR2 SITEND (reference sequence). The CDR3 here is CASSPPNSPLYF. The DNA read from the CDR3 is TGTGCCAGCAGCCCCCCGAATTCGCCCCTCTAC.

For this clone: Mouse germline and gene names are used. The missing CDR3 end, 1 residue past where the read stops, is filled in from the germline J gene. This rearrangement joins TRBV2 to TRBJ1-6, with TRBD1 identical over 8 bases. TRBJ1-6 is an ORF, and what it does is uncertain. The CDR3 has 17 amino acids. Germline V gene sequence: CDR1 LGHNA, CDR2 YSYQKL. V lost 0 bases and J lost 3; bases outside the gene matches: 4. CDR3 loop: CASSQDGGTGYNSPLYF. The DNA read from the CDR3 is TGTGCCAGCAGCCAAGATGGCGGGACAGGCTATAATTCGCCCCTCTAC.

Remarks on this clone: Any gene name here is a mouse gene name. The read falls 1 residue short of the CDR3 end, and the missing part is taken from the germline J gene. V usage is TRBV20 and J usage is TRBJ2-3, with 7 nucleotides matching TRBD2. The germline V gene encodes CDR1 GFQATS and CDR2 STVNSAI. V shed 2 bases, J shed 1 base, and the junction held 3 bases outside the gene matches. The CDR3 has 14 residues. The CDR3 protein is CGARRWGGAETLYF. CDR3 DNA (partial): TGTGGTGCTAGGAGATGGGGGGGTGCAGAAACGCTGTAT.

As concerns this clone: Genes and germline come from the mouse. With the read ending 1 residue before the CDR3 end, the germline J gene is used to fill in that end. The rearrangement joins TRBV26 to TRBJ2-3; D uncertain. This CDR3 spans 12 amino acids. Trimming pared 7 bases from V and 0 bases from J, leaving 5 bases between. The germline V gene has CDR1 KGHPV and CDR2 FQNQEV (reference sequence). The sequenced CDR3 bases are TGTGCCAGCAAGGACAGTGCAGAAACGCTGTAT. Protein product: CASKDSAETLY. The full CDR3 sequence reads CASKDSAETLYF.

On this clone: The gene names given are mouse names. The CDR3 goes on 1 residue after the read ends, and that part is filled in from the germline J gene. The chain recombines TRBV26 with TRBJ2-7; D tentatively reads TRBD1 or TRBD2 (5 bases each). Looked up from germline, CDR1 is KGHPV and CDR2 is FQNQEV (reference sequence). The CDR3 runs 13 residues. Trimming removed 2 bases from V and 4 bases from J, with 9 bases in between. The CDR3 is CASSLGAQYEQYF. CDR3 DNA (partial): TGTGCCAGCAGTCTGGGGGCCCAATATGAACAGTAC.

With regard to this clone: Gene names denote mouse genes. The read halts 1 residue ahead of the CDR3 end, with the missing end drawn from the germline J gene. The chain has TRBV20 and TRBJ2-3; D may be TRBD1 (6 bases). The V gene's germline CDR1 is GFQATS and CDR2 STVNSAI. V shed 0 bases and J shed 1 base, with 11 bases lying between them. This CDR3 comprises 15 residues. The CDR3 spells CGARDSGVGAETLYF. Partial CDR3 DNA: TGTGGTGCTAGGGACTCAGGGGTGGGTGCAGAAACGCTGTAT. The full variable domain, its missing parts supplied by reference TRBV20 and TRBJ2-3, is GALVYQYPRRTICKSGTSMRMECQAVGFQATSVAWYRQSPQKTFELIALSTVNSAIKYEQNFTQEKFPISHPNLSFSSMTVLNAYLEDRGLYLCGARDSGVGAETLYFGSGTRLTVL.

In its sample, this clone is medium-sized. Gene names are the mouse ones. The CDR3 DNA, read in part, is TGTGCCAGCAGCTTAGAGACTGGGGGTAACTATGCTGAGCAGTTC. This translates into CASSLETGGNYAEQF. The entire CDR3 reads CASSLETGGNYAEQFF. V and J are TRBV3 and TRBJ2-1, with 9 bases aligning to TRBD2. The read falls 1 residue short of the CDR3 end, and the missing part is taken from the germline J gene. With 1 base clipped from V and 0 bases from J, the junction kept 1 base outside the gene matches. The CDR3 runs to 16 residues. Germline CDR1 is SNHLY and CDR2 is FYNGKV (reference sequence).

Details on this clone: Here the gene names and germline are mouse. The read ends 1 residue early relative to the CDR3; the germline J gene fills the gap. This chain links TRBV13-3 with TRBJ1-4, with a weak D call TRBD1 (5 bases). Trimming took 2 bases from V and 7 from J, leaving 12 bases between them. Germline V gene sequence: CDR1 NNHDY, CDR2 SYVADS. The CDR3 runs to 14 residues. The sequenced CDR3 bases are TGTGCCAGCAGTGAGAGGGGTTCAACCGAAAGATTATTT. This sequence encodes CASSERGSTERLF. In full, the CDR3 reads CASSERGSTERLFF. Looking up the rest from reference TRBV13-3 and TRBJ1-4 gives the full variable domain: EAAVTQSPRSKVAVTGGKVTLSCHQTNNHDYMYWYRQDTGHGLRLIHYSYVADSTEKGDIPDGYKASRPSQENFSLILELASLSQTAVYFCASSERGSTERLFFGHGTKLSVL.

This clone was counted a few times. Germline and genes: mouse. The sequenced fragment ends 1 residue before the CDR3 boundary, so the rest is inferred from the germline J gene. This sequence joins TRBV13-1 and TRBJ2-7, with D hard to call. Germline CDR1 NSHNY, CDR2 SYGAGN. CDR3 length: 12 residues. V was pared by 0 bases and J by 4 bases, with 5 bases between. CDR3 sequence reads: CASSDAHYEQYF. The sequenced part of the CDR3 DNA is TGTGCCAGCAGTGATGCACATTATGAACAGTAC.